The present entry profiles one T cell receptor (beta chain) with its context. At one end the junction does not follow the germline gene, possibly because of a read error. Germline V CDR1 and CDR2: MDHEN, SYDVKM. The CDR3 spans 14 residues. The data originate from a study of PD-L1 blockade in urothelial cancer. Across the whole study: Around 2014 therapy began: atezolizumab 1,200 mg intravenously every 3 weeks. The patients had undergone anywhere from 0 to 3 prior chemotherapy regimens.

Libraries were prepared by immunoSEQ multiplex PCR; TCRdb keeps only in-frame clonotypes and omits some of them. There are about 36,000 clones in the sample; roughly a third occur only once, and about 8.9% lies in the top ten. This receptor was taken from a man in his sixties with urothelial cancer. The sample in question was tumor tissue, obtained before atezolizumab (anti-PD-L1) treatment. V gene TRBV28 combines with J gene TRBJ2-7; D may match TRBD1 or TRBD2 (6 bases each). The CDR3 nucleotides read TGTGCCAGCAGCCGTGAGGGGGGTCCGTATGAGCGGTACTTC. This codes for CASSREGGPYERYF. The full variable domain, completed using reference TRBV28 and TRBJ2-7, is DVKVTQSSRYLVKRTGEKVFLECVQDMDHENMFWYRQDPGLGLRLIYFSYDVKMKEKGDIPEGYSVSREKKERFSLILESASTNQTSMYLCASSREGGPYERYFGPGTRLTVT.